The T cell receptor (beta chain) under discussion was sequenced for a study of long-term antiretroviral therapy in people with HIV. About this clone: Its antigen remains unidentified.

Study outcomes and limitations: Clones that expanded before ART (that is, prior to treatment) dominated the repertoire at all time points. From about 2004 to 2018, blood was obtained, possibly while participants received older ART regimens.

The samples comprised 1-10 million cryopreserved PBMC ahead of DNA extraction. CDR1 is GTSNPN, CDR2 SVGIG, per germline (reference sequence). The CDR3 is 18 residues long. Trimming left V 1 base short and J 7 bases short, with 26 bases between. They ran version v3.0 of the immunoSEQ assay at survey level. TCRdb keeps only in-frame clones here, not all; method: immunoSEQ multiplex PCR. The table records 25,000 to 35,000 clones, over 70% of them present only once. The V gene is TRBV30, the J gene TRBJ1-5; no definite D call. The TCR sequence derives from a man younger than 45 with HIV. Specimen: unsorted PBMCs, collected 2.8 years after starting antiretroviral therapy. The CDR3 DNA sequence: TGTGCCTGGAGTGACACATACTACGGGCTTGCCCAAGGCCAGCCCCAGCATTTT. It translates to CAWSDTYYGLAQGQPQHF.